This is a list of T cell receptor beta chains from one sample in a study of molecular identifiers for immune sequencing clone quantification. Each CDR3 protein is one row after TCRdb ran MiXCR on the PCR reads. The sample contains approximately 630,000 distinct CDR3 sequences, 25% of which appear only once. Sequenced material: naive CD8+ T cells from blood, with Jurkat cell RNA spiked in. The receptors stem from a human donor in good health. Some libraries in this study had Jurkat cell RNA spiked in. CDR3s include the opening cysteine and the closing phenylalanine or tryptophan. The order of the fields is clone size, D gene, V gene, J gene, CDR3 protein, CDR3 DNA. D genes are given only for firm matches. Some rows mark clone size as missing; the rest say once, few, many or name a class of expanded clone.

abundance: many
d_gene: NA
v_gene: TRBV28
j_gene: TRBJ2-3
CDR3aa: CAIGGATSTDTQYF
CDR3nt: TGTGCCATCGGGGGAGCAACTAGCACAGATACGCAGTATTTT

abundance: few
d_gene: NA
v_gene: TRBV6-5
j_gene: TRBJ2-7
CDR3aa: CASRKDLSYEQYF
CDR3nt: TGTGCCAGCAGAAAAGACCTGAGCTACGAGCAGTACTTC

abundance: NA
d_gene: NA
v_gene: TRBV6-9
j_gene: TRBJ2-5
CDR3aa: CASSYLGVPRETQYF
CDR3nt: TGTGCCAGCAGTTATTTAGGGGTCCCCCGCGAGACCCAGTACTTC

abundance: once
d_gene: NA
v_gene: TRBV6-2/TRBV6-3
j_gene: TRBJ2-1
CDR3aa: CASTESSYNEQFF
CDR3nt: TGTGCCTCGACGGAGAGCTCCTACAATGAGCAGTTCTTT

abundance: few
d_gene: TRBD1
v_gene: TRBV13
j_gene: TRBJ2-7
CDR3aa: CASSSRDRGPWYEQYF
CDR3nt: TGTGCCAGCAGCTCAAGGGACAGGGGGCCCTGGTACGAGCAGTACTTC

abundance: NA
d_gene: TRBD2
v_gene: TRBV20-1
j_gene: TRBJ2-1
CDR3aa: CSAVSGYEQFF
CDR3nt: TGCAGTGCTGTTAGCGGGTATGAGCAGTTCTTC

abundance: many
d_gene: NA
v_gene: TRBV11-2
j_gene: TRBJ2-3
CDR3aa: CASSSRLDRDTQYF
CDR3nt: TGTGCCAGCAGCTCCCGACTAGATAGAGATACGCAGTATTTT

abundance: NA
d_gene: TRBD1
v_gene: TRBV7-9
j_gene: TRBJ2-7
CDR3aa: CASSVPGTGLYEQYF
CDR3nt: TGTGCCAGCAGCGTCCCCGGGACAGGGCTTTACGAGCAGTACTTC

abundance: few
d_gene: NA
v_gene: TRBV5-6
j_gene: TRBJ1-3
CDR3aa: CASSVWTDQSSGNTIYF
CDR3nt: TGTGCCAGCAGCGTATGGACAGATCAGAGCTCTGGAAACACCATATATTTT

abundance: many
d_gene: TRBD1
v_gene: TRBV7-8
j_gene: TRBJ1-4
CDR3aa: CASSSPAPTGENEKLFF
CDR3nt: TGTGCCAGCAGCTCTCCAGCGCCGACAGGGGAAAATGAAAAACTGTTTTTT

abundance: many
d_gene: NA
v_gene: TRBV6-2/TRBV6-3
j_gene: TRBJ2-7
CDR3aa: CASNTRDTSPHEQYF
CDR3nt: TGTGCCAGCAACACCCGGGACACCTCACCCCACGAGCAGTACTTC

abundance: many
d_gene: TRBD1
v_gene: TRBV5-6
j_gene: TRBJ1-1
CDR3aa: CASRQGQGYPEAFF
CDR3nt: TGTGCCAGCAGACAAGGACAGGGGTATCCTGAAGCTTTCTTT

abundance: many
d_gene: NA
v_gene: TRBV7-2
j_gene: TRBJ2-7
CDR3aa: CASSNPGTAYEQYF
CDR3nt: TGTGCCAGCAGCAACCCGGGGACCGCCTACGAGCAGTACTTC

abundance: many
d_gene: NA
v_gene: TRBV7-8
j_gene: TRBJ1-1
CDR3aa: CASSLIRGELNTEAFF
CDR3nt: TGTGCCAGCAGCTTAATCAGGGGAGAACTGAACACTGAAGCTTTCTTT

abundance: NA
d_gene: NA
v_gene: TRBV6-6
j_gene: TRBJ2-7
CDR3aa: CAGSYSVFRGGGVGEQYF
CDR3nt: TGTGCCGGCAGTTACTCCGTTTTCAGGGGTGGTGGCGTTGGCGAGCAGTACTTC

abundance: NA
d_gene: TRBD2
v_gene: TRBV13
j_gene: TRBJ2-3
CDR3aa: CARSPRTSGRVVQYF
CDR3nt: TGTGCCCGCAGCCCCCGGACTAGCGGGAGGGTTGTGCAGTATTTT

abundance: NA
d_gene: TRBD1
v_gene: TRBV2
j_gene: TRBJ2-5
CDR3aa: CASSRPWTGSEEPQYF
CDR3nt: TGTGCCAGCAGTAGACCTTGGACAGGGTCGGAAGAGCCCCAGTACTTC

abundance: NA
d_gene: NA
v_gene: TRBV6-2/TRBV6-3
j_gene: TRBJ2-7
CDR3aa: CASSYPIKTGSAREQYF
CDR3nt: TGTGCCAGCAGTTACCCCATCAAAACAGGTTCGGCGAGGGAGCAGTACTTC

abundance: few
d_gene: NA
v_gene: TRBV2
j_gene: TRBJ1-5
CDR3aa: CASRATVSNQPQHF
CDR3nt: TGTGCCAGCAGGGCCACGGTTAGCAATCAGCCCCAGCATTTT

abundance: NA
d_gene: NA
v_gene: TRBV7-8
j_gene: TRBJ1-1
CDR3aa: CASSPGPNTGAFF
CDR3nt: TGTGCCAGCAGTCCCGGGCCTAACACTGGAGCTTTCTTT

abundance: few
d_gene: NA
v_gene: TRBV20-1
j_gene: TRBJ2-7
CDR3aa: CSARDRVGYEQYF
CDR3nt: TGCAGTGCTAGAGACAGGGTGGGGTACGAGCAGTACTTC

abundance: many
d_gene: NA
v_gene: TRBV4-3
j_gene: TRBJ1-2
CDR3aa: CASSQDRTTYGYTF
CDR3nt: TGCGCCAGCAGCCAAGATCGGACAACCTATGGCTACACCTTC

abundance: NA
d_gene: NA
v_gene: TRBV27
j_gene: TRBJ2-2
CDR3aa: CASSPISNTGELFF
CDR3nt: TGTGCCAGCAGTCCCATCTCGAACACCGGGGAGCTGTTTTTT

abundance: many
d_gene: TRBD1
v_gene: TRBV27
j_gene: TRBJ1-4
CDR3aa: CASSSRQGSDEKLFF
CDR3nt: TGTGCCAGCAGTTCCCGACAGGGAAGCGATGAAAAACTGTTTTTT

abundance: few
d_gene: NA
v_gene: TRBV28
j_gene: TRBJ2-1
CDR3aa: CASSSNLRVHEQFF
CDR3nt: TGTGCCAGCAGTTCGAACCTCAGGGTTCATGAGCAGTTCTTC

abundance: many
d_gene: NA
v_gene: TRBV19
j_gene: TRBJ2-7
CDR3aa: CASSMAAPSEQYF
CDR3nt: TGTGCCAGTAGTATGGCAGCGCCGAGCGAGCAGTACTTC

abundance: many
d_gene: TRBD2
v_gene: TRBV6-6
j_gene: TRBJ2-5
CDR3aa: CASSYSTGGRQETQYF
CDR3nt: TGTGCCAGCAGTTACTCGACTGGCGGGAGACAAGAGACCCAGTACTTC

abundance: NA
d_gene: TRBD1
v_gene: TRBV27
j_gene: TRBJ1-1
CDR3aa: CAGSSSNRGPSLEAFF
CDR3nt: TGTGCCGGCAGTTCAAGTAACAGGGGCCCCTCCCTCGAAGCTTTCTTT